The clone carrying this T cell receptor (beta chain) was seen a few times. No antigen is known for it. Clones were read by immunoSEQ multiplex PCR, and TCRdb kept only the in-frame ones, dropping some. The table records approximately 8,400 clones, about three fifths of them present only once. These data come from a study of T cell clonotyping in hematopoietic cell transplantation. The CDR3 sequence is 15 residues long. Germline assignment: CDR1 SGHNT and CDR2 YYREEE (reference sequence). V gave up 4 bases and J gave up 0 bases, with 10 bases separating them. Whole-study results and caveats: Cells were unsorted, so CD4 and CD8 contributions were not separated. After transplant, recipient diversity fell while pathologically expanded clonotypes grew through day 180.

The chain links TRBV5-4 to TRBJ2-2, with a tentative D call TRBD1 (6 bases). Sequenced material: peripheral blood mononuclear cells, taken 100 days after allogeneic stem cell transplant. The clonotype originates from a male patient aged 55 to 69 who had an allogeneic stem cell transplant from an unrelated donor, so the T cells may come from the graft donor. Some clones in this sample may be carry-over from other donors' samples. The CDR3 is CASSPAGANTGELFF. CDR3 DNA sequence: TGTGCCAGCAGCCCGGCAGGGGCGAACACCGGGGAGCTGTTTTTT. The complete variable domain, with remaining parts taken from reference TRBV5-4 and TRBJ2-2, reads ETGVTQSPTHLIKTRGQQVTLRCSSQSGHNTVSWYQQALGQGPQFIFQYYREEENGRGNFPPRFSGLQFPNYSSELNVNALELDDSALYLCASSPAGANTGELFFGEGSRLTVL.